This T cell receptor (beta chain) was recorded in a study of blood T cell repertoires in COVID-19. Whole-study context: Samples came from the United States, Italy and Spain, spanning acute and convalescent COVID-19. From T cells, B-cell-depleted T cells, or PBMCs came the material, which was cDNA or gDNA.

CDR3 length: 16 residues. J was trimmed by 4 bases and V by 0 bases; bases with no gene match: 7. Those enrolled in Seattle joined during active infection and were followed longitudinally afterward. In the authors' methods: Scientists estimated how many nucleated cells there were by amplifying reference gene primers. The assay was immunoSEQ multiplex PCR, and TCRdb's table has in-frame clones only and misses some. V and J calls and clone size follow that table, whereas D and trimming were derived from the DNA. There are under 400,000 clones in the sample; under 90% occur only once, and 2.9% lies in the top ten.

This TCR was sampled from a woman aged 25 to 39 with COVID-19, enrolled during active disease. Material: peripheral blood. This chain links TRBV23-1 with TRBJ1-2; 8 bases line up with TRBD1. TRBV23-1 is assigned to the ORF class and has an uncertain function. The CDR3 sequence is CASSQSPRGRAYGYTF. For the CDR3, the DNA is TGCGCCAGCAGTCAATCGCCCAGGGGGCGCGCCTATGGCTACACCTTC.